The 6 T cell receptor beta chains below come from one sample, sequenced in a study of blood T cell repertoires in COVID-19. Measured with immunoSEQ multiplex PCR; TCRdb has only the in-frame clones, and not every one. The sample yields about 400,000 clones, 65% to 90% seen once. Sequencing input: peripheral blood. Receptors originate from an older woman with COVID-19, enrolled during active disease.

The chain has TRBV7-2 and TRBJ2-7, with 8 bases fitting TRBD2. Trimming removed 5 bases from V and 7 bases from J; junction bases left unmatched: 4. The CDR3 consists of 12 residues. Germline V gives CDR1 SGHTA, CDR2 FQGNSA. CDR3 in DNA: TGTGCCAGCAGCCTTAGCGGGGTTGAGCAGTACTTC. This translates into CASSLSGVEQYF. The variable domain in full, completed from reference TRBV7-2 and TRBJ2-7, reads GAGVSQSPSNKVTEKGKDVELRCDPISGHTALYWYRQSLGQGLEFLIYFQGNSAPDKSGLPSDRFSAERTGGSVSTLTIQRTQQEDSAVYLCASSLSGVEQYFGPGTRLTVT.

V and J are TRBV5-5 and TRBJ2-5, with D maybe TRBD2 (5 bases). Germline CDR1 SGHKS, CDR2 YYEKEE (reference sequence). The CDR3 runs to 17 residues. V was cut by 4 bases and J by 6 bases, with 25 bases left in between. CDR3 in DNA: TGTGCCAGCAGCCCAGCGACGACCAACGGACTGAGAAAGACCCAGTACTTC. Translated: CASSPATTNGLRKTQYF.

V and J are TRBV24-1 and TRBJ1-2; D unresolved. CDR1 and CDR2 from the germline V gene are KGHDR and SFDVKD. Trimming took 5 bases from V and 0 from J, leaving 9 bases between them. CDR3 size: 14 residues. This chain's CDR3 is CATSGAGTNYGYTF. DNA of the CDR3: TGTGCCACCAGTGGCGCAGGTACTAACTATGGCTACACCTTC.

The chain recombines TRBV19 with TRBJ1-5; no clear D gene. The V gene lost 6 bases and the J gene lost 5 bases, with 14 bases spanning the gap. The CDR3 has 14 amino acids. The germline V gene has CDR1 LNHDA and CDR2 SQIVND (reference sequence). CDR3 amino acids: CASRGGQHDQPQHF. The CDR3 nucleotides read TGTGCCAGTAGAGGTGGGCAGCATGATCAGCCCCAGCATTTT.

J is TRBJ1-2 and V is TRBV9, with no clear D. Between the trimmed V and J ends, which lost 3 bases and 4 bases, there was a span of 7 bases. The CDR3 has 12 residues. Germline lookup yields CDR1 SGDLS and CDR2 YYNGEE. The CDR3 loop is CASSGGGYGYTF. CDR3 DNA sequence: TGTGCCAGCAGCGGAGGTGGCTATGGCTACACCTTC.

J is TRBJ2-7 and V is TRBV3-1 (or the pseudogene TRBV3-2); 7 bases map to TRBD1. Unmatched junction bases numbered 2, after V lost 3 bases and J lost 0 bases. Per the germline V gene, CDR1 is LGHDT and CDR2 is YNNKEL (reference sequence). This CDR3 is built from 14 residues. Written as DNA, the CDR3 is TGTGCCAGCAGCCAGGACAGGAGCTCCTACGAGCAGTACTTC. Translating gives CASSQDRSSYEQYF.